The rows below give T cell receptor beta chains drawn from one sample of a study of breast tumors, draining lymph nodes, adjacent tissues. TCRdb reprocessed the multiplex PCR reads via MiXCR and lists one record per CDR3 protein. The sample has 100,000 or so distinct CDR3 sequences; around 20% are singletons. Sequencing was done on a sample of axillary lymph node tissue. The receptors stem from a female donor with breast cancer. Some clones in this sample may be carry-over from other donors' samples. CDR3s include the opening cysteine and the closing phenylalanine or tryptophan. A D gene is named only where the DNA matches it firmly. For some rows the clone size is stated as once, few or many, or as a class when expanded; others skip it.

d_call j_call v_call clone_size cdr3_aa cdr3_nt
- TRBJ2-5 TRBV2 many CASSESRNGKTQYF TGTGCCAGCAGTGAAAGCAGAAATGGAAAGACCCAGTACTTC
TRBD2 TRBJ2-2 TRBV30 once CAWSALAGASGELFF TGTGCCTGGAGCGCCCTAGCGGGGGCCTCCGGGGAGCTGTTTTTT
- TRBJ2-7 TRBV11-2 many CASSLEGDPIYEQYF TGTGCCAGCAGCTTAGAAGGGGACCCGATTTACGAGCAGTACTTC
TRBD2 TRBJ2-5 TRBV3-1 many CASSQSGGGETQYF TGTGCCAGCAGCCAAAGCGGGGGGGGAGAGACCCAGTACTTC
- TRBJ2-1 TRBV7-6 - CASSLAPSHEQFF TGTGCCAGCAGCTTAGCGCCCAGCCATGAGCAGTTCTTC
- TRBJ2-2 TRBV28 few CASSPSSAAGELFF TGTGCCAGCAGCCCGTCGAGTGCGGCCGGGGAGCTGTTTTTT
- TRBJ2-3 TRBV7-7 many CASSLGGLGTDTQYF TGTGCTAGCAGCTTAGGGGGACTGGGGACAGATACGCAGTATTTT
- TRBJ2-7 TRBV3-1 many CASSQGIARAYEQYF TGTGCCAGCAGCCAAGGTATCGCAAGAGCCTACGAGCAGTACTTC
- TRBJ2-7 TRBV28 few CASRTDRAYEQYF TGTGCCAGCAGAACAGACAGAGCCTACGAGCAGTACTTC
- TRBJ1-6 TRBV12-3/TRBV12-4 many CASSLDRNSPLHF TGTGCCAGCAGTCTAGACAGAAATTCACCCCTCCACTTT
- TRBJ2-1 TRBV27 many CASSVNGQYNEQFF TGTGCCAGCAGTGTTAATGGACAGTACAATGAGCAGTTCTTC
- TRBJ2-5 TRBV10-3 many CAISSGQETQYF TGTGCCATCAGTAGCGGTCAAGAGACCCAGTACTTC
- TRBJ2-3 TRBV5-1 many CASSVGDRPVATDTQYF TGCGCCAGCAGTGTAGGAGACAGACCGGTGGCCACAGATACGCAGTATTTT
TRBD2 TRBJ2-7 TRBV2 many CASTLLAGESYEQYF TGTGCCAGCACTCTACTAGCGGGGGAGTCCTACGAGCAGTACTTC
- TRBJ2-6 TRBV7-9 many CASRDEGPSGANVLTF TGTGCCAGCAGAGACGAGGGACCCTCTGGGGCCAACGTCCTGACTTTC
- TRBJ2-1 TRBV20-1 many CSATTSLNEQFF TGCAGTGCTACTACGAGTCTGAATGAGCAGTTCTTC
TRBD2 TRBJ2-5 TRBV2 many CASRPTSDYQETQYF TGTGCCAGCAGACCGACTAGCGACTACCAAGAGACCCAGTACTTC
- TRBJ1-5 TRBV3-1 few CASSQSEIRNQPQHF TGTGCCAGCAGCCAGTCAGAAATAAGAAATCAGCCCCAGCATTTT
- TRBJ1-1 TRBV6-5 - CASSRTNGWTEAFF TGTGCCAGCAGTAGGACAAACGGGTGGACTGAAGCTTTCTTT
- TRBJ2-2 TRBV2 many CASSVSTGELFF TGTGCCAGCAGCGTAAGCACCGGGGAGCTGTTTTTT
TRBD1 TRBJ1-2 TRBV29-1 many CSVEDRDSNYGYTF TGCAGCGTTGAAGATCGGGACAGCAACTATGGCTACACCTTC
TRBD2 TRBJ2-1 TRBV15 many CATSLPASGGAGNEQFF TGTGCCACCAGCCTCCCTGCTAGCGGGGGGGCCGGGAATGAGCAGTTCTTC
TRBD1 TRBJ1-3 TRBV6-5 many CASRSDRGTGNTIYF TGTGCCAGCAGAAGTGACAGGGGGACTGGAAACACCATATATTTT
TRBD2 TRBJ2-5 TRBV10-3 - CVISGSRRLAGQETQYF TGTGTCATCAGTGGGTCCCGCCGACTAGCGGGCCAAGAGACCCAGTACTTC
TRBD2 TRBJ2-3 TRBV5-1 many CASSLGGGTDTQYF TGCGCCAGCAGCTTGGGCGGGGGTACAGATACGCAGTATTTT
TRBD1 TRBJ2-5 TRBV28 few CASSSRDRGLETQYF TGTGCCAGCAGTTCCCGAGACAGGGGGCTAGAGACCCAGTACTTC
- TRBJ1-5 TRBV20-1 - CSAQSLGQFNQPQHF TGCAGTGCGCAGTCGTTAGGGCAGTTTAATCAGCCCCAGCATTTT
- TRBJ2-3 TRBV29-1 - CSVDTGPDTQYF TGCAGCGTTGATACAGGGCCAGATACGCAGTATTTT
- TRBJ2-1 TRBV6-1 many CASSVGLGQGYGSSYNEQFF TGTGCCAGCAGTGTGGGTTTAGGGCAGGGGTACGGGAGCTCCTACAATGAGCAGTTCTTC
- TRBJ2-7 TRBV6-1 many CASSGGGTSSYEQYF TGTGCCAGCAGTGGGGGCGGAACAAGCTCCTACGAGCAGTACTTC
TRBD2 TRBJ2-1 TRBV28 few CASSSSGSGSNEQFF TGTGCCAGCAGTTCTAGTGGTAGCGGGTCTAATGAGCAGTTCTTC
TRBD1 TRBJ1-2 TRBV18 few CASSPGGTGEYGYTF TGTGCCAGCTCACCGGGGGGGACAGGGGAGTACGGCTACACCTTC
- TRBJ2-1 TRBV3-1 many CASSRAPGQRGNEQFF TGTGCCAGCAGCCGAGCACCAGGCCAGAGAGGGAATGAGCAGTTCTTC
- TRBJ2-7 TRBV7-2 - CASSSAGRREQYF TGTGCCAGCAGCTCAGCGGGCCGGCGCGAGCAGTACTTC
- TRBJ2-1 TRBV24-1 many CATEGRSYNEQFF TGTGCCACCGAGGGGCGAAGTTACAATGAGCAGTTCTTC
TRBD1 TRBJ2-7 TRBV4-1 many CASSPRAGQGFYEQYF TGCGCCAGCAGCCCAAGGGCGGGACAGGGCTTCTACGAGCAGTACTTC
TRBD1 TRBJ2-5 TRBV6-1 many CASSVGQVQETQYF TGTGCCAGCAGTGTGGGACAGGTCCAAGAGACCCAGTACTTC
TRBD2 TRBJ2-1 TRBV12-3/TRBV12-4 - CASSALTSGRFNEQFF TGTGCCAGCAGTGCGCTGACTAGCGGGAGGTTCAATGAGCAGTTCTTC
TRBD1 TRBJ2-7 TRBV5-1 many CASSPTGGKNEQYF TGCGCCAGCAGCCCAACAGGGGGCAAAAACGAGCAGTACTTC
- TRBJ2-7 TRBV10-3 many CASTDSYEQYF TGTGCCAGCACCGACAGCTACGAGCAGTACTTC
TRBD2 TRBJ2-3 TRBV24-1 many CATSAPSGGRTDTQYF TGTGCCACCAGTGCCCCTAGCGGGGGGCGCACAGATACGCAGTATTTT
- TRBJ2-7 TRBV7-2 many CASSLVPYEQYF TGTGCCAGCAGCTTGGTTCCCTACGAGCAGTACTTC
TRBD2 TRBJ2-5 TRBV5-1 many CASSLLAGNRETQYF TGCGCCAGCAGCTTGTTAGCGGGGAATAGGGAGACCCAGTACTTC
TRBD1 TRBJ1-2 TRBV4-1 many CASSQVYGDSNYGYTF TGCGCCAGCAGCCAAGTTTATGGGGACAGTAACTATGGCTACACCTTC
- TRBJ1-1 TRBV11-2 - CASSIRRQDTEAFF TGTGCCAGCAGCATACGACGACAAGACACTGAAGCTTTCTTT
- TRBJ2-7 TRBV7-2 many CASSLALVEQYF TGTGCCAGCAGCTTAGCCCTAGTCGAGCAGTACTTC
- TRBJ1-5 TRBV4-1 many CASSREGGGNQPQHF TGCGCCAGCAGCCGTGAGGGGGGAGGCAATCAGCCCCAGCATTTT
TRBD1 TRBJ1-5 TRBV6-2/TRBV6-3 many CASSLLQGSNQPQHF TGTGCCAGCAGCCTCCTACAGGGGAGCAATCAGCCCCAGCATTTT
- TRBJ1-5 TRBV28 few CATRGNQPQHF TGTGCCACCAGAGGGAATCAGCCCCAGCATTTT
- TRBJ2-5 TRBV5-1 many CASSLVGSGQETQYF TGCGCCAGCAGCTTGGTTGGTAGCGGACAAGAGACCCAGTACTTC
- TRBJ2-3 TRBV6-9 many CASNRTGQKSTDTQYF TGTGCCAGCAATAGGACCGGACAGAAGAGTACAGATACGCAGTATTTT
TRBD1 TRBJ1-2 TRBV9 many CASREQGALGYTF TGTGCCAGCAGGGAACAGGGGGCGCTTGGCTACACCTTC
- TRBJ2-3 TRBV6-5 many CASRLQRVGTDTQYF TGTGCCAGCAGGCTCCAGCGGGTAGGCACAGATACGCAGTATTTT
- TRBJ2-5 TRBV28 - CASSSPGRGAETQYF TGTGCCAGCAGTTCCCCCGGACGGGGGGCAGAGACCCAGTACTTC